One and the same sample provided the 28 T cell receptor beta chains below, sequenced in a study of kidney transplant recipient with SARS-CoV-2 infection. TCRdb reprocessed the reads via MiXCR and lists one record per CDR3 protein. The top ten hold less than 8.5% of the sample, which has 200,000 to 250,000 distinct CDR3 sequences, about 30% seen once. The sequencing used a blood sample, collected at baseline and between days 110 and 120 from a kidney transplant recipient. Receptor source: a male patient between 25 and 40 years old who had COVID-19 and was a kidney transplant recipient. Some T cells may have come from the graft donor.

This clonotype was picked up many times. The chain is built from TRBV12-3 or TRBV12-4 and TRBJ2-2; weak D call: TRBD1 (6 bases). The V and J ends lost 2 bases and 6 bases respectively, with 10 bases between them. CDR3 length equals 14 residues. CDR3 sequence reads: CASSLYGGPGELFF. CDR3 sequence (DNA): TGTGCCAGCAGTTTATATGGGGGCCCCGGGGAGCTGTTTTTT.

This clonotype has at least ten counts. The gene calls are TRBV6-8 and TRBJ1-2; D gene unclear. The germline V gene has CDR1 MNHGY and CDR2 SAAAGT. V was cut by 5 bases and J by 4 bases, with 23 bases left in between. CDR3 length: 17 residues. The CDR3 sequence: CASSITQRSRKTYGYTF. The DNA of the CDR3 is TGTGCCAGCAGTATCACTCAACGCTCTAGAAAGACCTATGGCTACACCTTC.

This clonotype was seen repeatedly, ten times or more. The chain uses TRBV4-3 and TRBJ2-1; the match to TRBD2 covers 12 bases. The CDR3 is 17 amino acids. V was clipped by 4 bases and J by 6 bases; unmatched bases: 10. CDR1 is LGHNA and CDR2 is YSLEER in the germline V gene. CDR3 protein: CASSRRTSGMEGNEQFF. The CDR3 DNA reads as TGCGCCAGCAGCCGGAGGACTAGCGGGATGGAGGGCAATGAGCAGTTCTTC.

As for this clonotype: A clone one base away is much larger, so this may be a read error. This chain connects TRBV20-1 to TRBJ2-1, with 9 nucleotides matching TRBD2. Trimming cost V 4 bases and J 9 bases; bases outside gene matches: 22. Germline V gives CDR1 DFQATT, CDR2 SNEGSKA (reference sequence). This CDR3 comprises 18 residues. The CDR3 loop is CSAKDGISGSFHPSEQFF. CDR3 DNA sequence: TGCAGTGCTAAAGATGGCATTAGCGGGAGCTTTCATCCTAGTGAGCAGTTCTTC.

This clonotype was picked up one time. This may stem from a read error, because a much larger clone lies one nucleotide away. J is TRBJ1-2 and V is TRBV28; 10 nucleotides match TRBD1. CDR3 length equals 14 residues. Germline assignment: CDR1 MDHEN and CDR2 SYDVKM. J lost 7 bases, V lost 8 bases, and 10 bases had no gene match. This CDR3 reads CASGSRDRGRGYTF. CDR3 in DNA: TGTGCCAGCGGTTCCCGGGACAGGGGACGTGGCTACACCTTC.

This clonotype was detected many times. This chain links TRBV27 with TRBJ2-5, with a tentative D call TRBD2 (5 bases). CDR3 length: 13 residues. CDR1 is MNHEY and CDR2 is SMNVEV in the germline V gene (reference sequence). The V end was cut by 9 bases, the J end by 10 bases, with 21 bases between. As DNA, the CDR3 is TGTGCCAGTCGTGACGCTAGCTCGCCGTACCAGTACTTC. It is translated as CASRDASSPYQYF.

In this sample, this clonotype turned up many times. The V gene is TRBV20-1, the J gene TRBJ1-2; D gene ambiguous. Germline lookup yields CDR1 DFQATT and CDR2 SNEGSKA (reference sequence). V lost 4 bases and J lost 4, with 22 bases in between. The CDR3 loop spans 16 amino acids. CDR3 bases: TGCAGTGCTACAACGATGCTGTTTCGAAAGACCTATGGCTACACCTTC. It encodes CSATTMLFRKTYGYTF.

This clonotype was recorded many times. The chain carries TRBV20-1 and TRBJ1-3; 9 nucleotides agree with TRBD1. V lost 3 bases and J lost 2; bases outside the gene matches: 11. The CDR3 is 17 residues long. Germline CDR1 reads DFQATT; CDR2 reads SNEGSKA (reference sequence). CDR3 nucleotides: TGCAGTGCTAGCCCAACCTTTGGGACAGGGCCTGGAAACACCATATATTTT. Its protein is CSASPTFGTGPGNTIYF.

This clonotype was counted many times. The CDR3 is CASIGAPGHGLASRVAGELFF. CDR3 DNA sequence: TGTGCCAGTATAGGGGCCCCGGGACATGGGCTAGCGTCCAGGGTAGCCGGGGAGCTGTTTTTT. This chain links TRBV19 with TRBJ2-2; D assignment may be TRBD1 or TRBD2 (6 bases each). The CDR3 loop spans 21 amino acids. CDR1 LNHDA and CDR2 SQIVND come from the germline V gene (reference sequence). Deletions cut 7 bases from V and 6 bases from J, with 36 bases between.

This clonotype showed up many times. The chain employs TRBV3-2 and TRBJ2-5; whether TRBD1, the table's D call, matches the DNA was not checked. TRBV3-2 is termed a pseudogene. The CDR3 sequence is 14 residues long. The CDR3 DNA reads as TGTGCCAGCAGCCAATGGGGACACCAAGAGACCCAGTACTTC. Translation: CASSQWGHQETQYF.

Concerning this clonotype itself: This sequence may be a read error, since a much larger clone differs from it by one base. This chain links TRBV8-2 with TRBJ2-6; TRBD2 reflects the table's D call only, with no check against the DNA. TRBV8-2 is designated a pseudogene. The CDR3 runs 17 residues. CDR3 in amino acids: CGSAWRITQSRANVQTF. CDR3 nucleotides: TGTGGCAGCGCCTGGAGGATAACACAAAGTCGGGCCAACGTCCAGACTTTC.

This clonotype was recorded many times. The J gene is TRBJ2-5, the V gene TRBV4-1; D unclear. The germline gives CDR1 MGHRA, CDR2 YSYEKL. Trimming took off 0 bases at V and 0 bases at J, with 14 bases between the two ends. The CDR3 loop spans 17 amino acids. The CDR3 sequence: CASSQEGLMTYQETQYF. In DNA form, the CDR3 reads TGCGCCAGCAGCCAAGAAGGCCTAATGACGTACCAAGAGACCCAGTACTTC.

This clonotype showed up many times. The gene calls are TRBV20-1 and TRBJ2-2, with 8 bases aligning to TRBD2. V trimming: 6 bases; J trimming: 6 bases; junction bases outside the gene matches: 3. This CDR3 is built from 12 residues. The germline gives CDR1 DFQATT, CDR2 SNEGSKA (reference sequence). The DNA for the CDR3 is TGCAGTGCCGGGGGGGCGCCCGGGGAGCTGTTTTTT. It specifies CSAGGAPGELFF.

To note about this clonotype: This may come from a read error, since a much larger clone is one base off. This is likely a read error, given that the CDR3 carries no conserved phenylalanine or tryptophan at its end. The V and J genes are TRBV19 and TRBJ1-1; no clear D. The CDR3 has 14 amino acids. V was trimmed by 10 bases and J by 5 bases, leaving 20 bases between them. Germline loops: CDR1 LNHDA, CDR2 SQIVND (reference sequence). The CDR3 protein is CATAPFTGGTEAFS. In DNA, the CDR3 is TGTGCCACCGCACCTTTTACCGGAGGAACTGAAGCTTTCTCT.

Many counts were recorded for this clonotype. V and J are TRBV6-6 and TRBJ2-5; no clear D gene. The germline gives CDR1 MNHNY, CDR2 SVGAGI (reference sequence). The germline V and J ends were trimmed by 2 bases and 2 bases, with 12 bases remaining between them. This CDR3 is 15 amino acids long. The CDR3 nucleotides read TGTGCCAGCAGTTACGGTAACGGACGACAAGAGACCCAGTACTTC. Its translation: CASSYGNGRQETQYF.

This clonotype was counted ten times or more. The chain combines TRBV29-1 with TRBJ2-3; 10 bases align to TRBD1. The CDR3 has 15 residues. V lost 4 bases and J lost 2; bases outside the gene matches: 6. Germline V lookup: CDR1 SQVTM, CDR2 ANQGSEA. CDR3 loop: CSVGSGTGVTDTQYF. For the CDR3, the DNA is TGCAGCGTTGGCTCCGGGACAGGGGTCACAGATACGCAGTATTTT.

This clonotype was seen many times. The V gene is TRBV6-5, the J gene TRBJ1-5; no clear D. The ends were cut back, 6 bases at V and 7 bases at J, with 19 bases in the middle. Germline CDR1 and CDR2: MNHEY and SVGAGI. This CDR3 region has 15 residues. CDR3: CASSEMAGSGQPQHF. CDR3 nucleotides: TGTGCCAGCAGCGAGATGGCGGGGAGTGGACAGCCCCAGCATTTT.

This clonotype was recorded many times. The chain has TRBV5-5 and TRBJ1-6; D is ambiguous. The CDR3 is made up of 11 amino acids. Per the germline V gene, CDR1 is SGHKS and CDR2 is YYEKEE (reference sequence). V lost 4 bases, J lost 14 bases, and 10 bases lay in between. CDR3 coding DNA: TGTGCCAGCAGCAACAGTATCTCCCTCCACTTT. It yields the protein CASSNSISLHF.

This clonotype was seen just once. This may stem from a read error, because a much larger clone lies one nucleotide away. This chain joins TRBV5-1 and TRBJ1-2; the D is unclear. The CDR3 spans 16 residues. Germline values: CDR1 SGHRS, CDR2 YFSETQ. CDR3 bases: TGCGCCAGCATGTCTGGATCGGTTCGAAAGACCTATGTCTACACCTTC. Its translation is CASMSGSVRKTYVYTF.

Notes on this clonotype: Given a much more abundant clone one base away, this may be a read error. This rearrangement joins TRBV2 to TRBJ1-1; no reliable D call. Trimming shortened V by 4 bases and J by 6 bases, and 15 bases separated the two germline ends. Germline loops: CDR1 SNHLY, CDR2 FYNNEI. This CDR3 contains 14 residues. The CDR3 sequence is CASSVPPSGAEAFF. For the CDR3, the DNA is TGTGCCAGCAGTGTTCCACCCTCAGGCGCTGAAGCTTTCTTT. Supplemented by reference TRBV2 and TRBJ1-1, the full variable domain reads EPEVTQTPSHQVTQMGQEVILRCVPISNHLYFYWYRQILGQKVEFLVSFYNNEISEKSEIFDDQFSVERPDGSNFTLKIRSTKLEDSAMYFCASSVPPSGAEAFFGQGTRLTVV.

Points on this clonotype: With a far larger clone one base away, a read error is the likely cause. This chain uses TRBV20-1 with TRBJ2-3; TRBD1 matches at 10 bases. The closer fit of TRBJ2-7 to the DNA end suggests the J call may be wrong. In germline, CDR1 is DFQATT, CDR2 SNEGSKA (reference sequence). The CDR3 sequence is 14 residues long. The CDR3 spells CSAVGTGESLEQYF. DNA for the CDR3: TGCAGTGCAGTCGGGACAGGGGAGTCCCTCGAGCAGTACTTC.

A word on this clonotype: The junction and the germline gene differ at one end; a read error may be behind it. The chain combines TRBV12-3 or TRBV12-4 with TRBJ2-1; TRBD2 is a possible D gene (5 bases). This CDR3 is built from 15 residues. CDR3 DNA sequence: TGTGCCAGCGGTTTAGGTGGGAGCTCCTACAATGAGCAGTTCTTC. This translates into CASGLGGSSYNEQFF.

This clonotype was counted once. This sequence may be a read error, since a much larger clone differs from it by one base. The CDR3 DNA is TGTGCCAGCAACCCAGGACGGAGAAGTAATGAAAAACTGTTTTTT. It codes for CASNPGRRSNEKLFF. The V gene is TRBV7-2, the J gene TRBJ1-4, with D unclear. Trimming took 7 bases from V and 4 from J, leaving 16 bases between them. Germline assignment: CDR1 SGHTA and CDR2 FQGNSA. The CDR3 length is 15 residues.

This clonotype turned up a few times. This rearrangement joins TRBV7-8 to TRBJ2-3; no clear D gene. The CDR3 totals 15 residues. CDR1 and CDR2 (germline): SGHVS, FQNEAQ. The germline V and J ends were trimmed by 3 bases and 1 base, with 11 bases remaining between them. For the CDR3, the DNA is TGTGCCAGCAGCTTCCACGCCCCCGGCACAGATACGCAGTATTTT. It codes for CASSFHAPGTDTQYF.

This clonotype has a handful of counts. This rearrangement joins TRBV5-5 to TRBJ2-1; no firm D call. Germline CDR1 SGHKS, CDR2 YYEKEE (reference sequence). Trimming removed 0 bases from V and 0 bases from J, with 10 bases in between. CDR3 length: 16 residues. In nucleotides, the CDR3 is TGTGCCAGCAGCTTGGCGGTCTCTAGCTCCTACAATGAGCAGTTCTTC. It is translated as CASSLAVSSSYNEQFF.

This clonotype was counted ten times or more. V usage is TRBV28 and J usage is TRBJ1-5, with D possibly being TRBD1 (5 bases). CDR3 size: 14 residues. V was pared by 3 bases and J by 5 bases, with 11 bases between. Germline CDR1 reads MDHEN; CDR2 reads SYDVKM. This chain's CDR3 is CASSLDGGDQPQHF. The CDR3 nucleotides read TGTGCCAGCAGTTTGGACGGGGGGGATCAGCCCCAGCATTTT. The full variable domain, its missing parts supplied by reference TRBV28 and TRBJ1-5, is DVKVTQSSRYLVKRTGEKVFLECVQDMDHENMFWYRQDPGLGLRLIYFSYDVKMKEKGDIPEGYSVSREKKERFSLILESASTNQTSMYLCASSLDGGDQPQHFGDGTRLSIL.

In its sample, this clonotype was seen a few times. The V and J genes are TRBV19 and TRBJ2-2, with 11 bases matching TRBD2. This CDR3 comprises 18 residues. J lost 4 bases, V lost 1 base, and 8 bases had no gene match. Per germline, CDR1 LNHDA and CDR2 SQIVND (reference sequence). CDR3 sequence reads: CASSIGGSGRVGTGELFF. The CDR3 nucleotides are TGTGCCAGTAGTATAGGCGGTAGCGGGAGGGTTGGCACCGGGGAGCTGTTTTTT.

Regarding this clonotype: A read error may explain this, as a much larger clone is one base away. The CDR3 coding sequence is TGTGCCAACAGACCGGGAAAGAATCAGCCCCAGCATTTT. Translated: CANRPGKNQPQHF. J is TRBJ1-5 and V is TRBV12-3 or TRBV12-4; no clear D. Trimming stripped 10 bases from V and 4 bases from J, with 14 bases between. The CDR3 runs 13 residues.